The 7 T cell receptor beta chains listed next were all sequenced from one sample in a study of blood T cell repertoires in COVID-19 (dated by TCRdb to the early 2020s). Preparation of the library involved the immunoSEQ multiplex PCR assay. Entries here come from immuneACCESS through TCRdb and include only in-frame sequences with V and J called. Some clones fail to appear in such tables; in the studies checked, an unresolved V gene covers under half of the shortfall, and the cause of the remainder is unknown. A total of about 61,000 clones appear in this sample, about 80% of them only once. The top ten hold less than 25% of the sample. The specimen was peripheral blood. The receptors were sampled from a man older than 75 with active or convalescent COVID-19.

The chain couples TRBV10-3 to TRBJ1-2; D possibly corresponds to TRBD1 (6 bases). The V gene's germline CDR1 is ENHRY and CDR2 SYGVKD. Trimming stripped 8 bases from V and 8 bases from J, with 15 bases between. The CDR3 length is 12 residues. The CDR3 DNA follows: TGTGCCATCCGAGGGGGAAGTTTCGGCTACACCTTC. It specifies CAIRGGSFGYTF.

This CDR3 reads CASSEPAGFYTEAFF. CDR3 nucleotides: TGTGCCAGCAGCGAGCCGGCAGGGTTTTACACTGAAGCTTTCTTT. V is TRBV9 and J is TRBJ1-1; D might be TRBD1 (5 bases). In germline, CDR1 is SGDLS, CDR2 YYNGEE. The CDR3 has 15 residues. V lost 3 bases to trimming and J lost 3 bases, with 15 bases between them.

The chain is built from TRBV7-9 and TRBJ2-5, with 10 bases aligning to TRBD2. This CDR3 spans 17 amino acids. Losses at the gene ends were 1 base for V and 5 bases for J; bases not matched to a gene: 10. CDR1 is SEHNR, CDR2 FQNEAQ, per germline (reference sequence). The CDR3 region has the DNA TGTGCCAGCAGCTTAGGGCTCCTAGCGGGGGCCTTTGAGACCCAGTACTTC. It specifies CASSLGLLAGAFETQYF. Full variable domain (rest looked up from reference TRBV7-9 and TRBJ2-5): DTGVSQNPRHKITKRGQNVTFRCDPISEHNRLYWYRQTLGQGPEFLTYFQNEAQLEKSRLLSDRFSAERPKGSFSTLEIQRTEQGDSAMYLCASSLGLLAGAFETQYFGPGTRLLVL.

The V and J genes are TRBV14 and TRBJ2-1; TRBD2 aligns across 10 bases. This CDR3 is built from 16 residues. Germline assignment: CDR1 SGHDN and CDR2 FVKESK. V trimming: 5 bases; J trimming: 3 bases; junction bases outside the gene matches: 7. CDR3 sequence: CASSGTGTSVYNEQFF. The CDR3 DNA reads TGTGCCAGCAGCGGGACCGGGACTAGCGTCTACAATGAGCAGTTCTTC. Full variable domain (remainder filled in from reference TRBV14 and TRBJ2-1): EAGVTQFPSHSVIEKGQTVTLRCDPISGHDNLYWYRRVMGKEIKFLLHFVKESKQDESGMPNNRFLAERTGGTYSTLKVQPAELEDSGVYFCASSGTGTSVYNEQFFGPGTRLTVL.

This sequence joins TRBV11-2 and TRBJ2-5; TRBD2 agrees at 7 bases. The CDR3 is made up of 15 amino acids. Germline V gives CDR1 SGHAT, CDR2 FQNNGV. V trimming: 5 bases; J trimming: 5 bases; junction bases outside the gene matches: 11. CDR3 residues: CASSGSAGSGETQYF. The CDR3 DNA is TGTGCCAGCAGCGGGTCAGCGGGGTCGGGGGAGACCCAGTACTTC. The whole variable domain, filled in from reference TRBV11-2 and TRBJ2-5, reads EAGVAQSPRYKIIEKRQSVAFWCNPISGHATLYWYQQILGQGPKLLIQFQNNGVVDDSQLPKDRFSAERLKGVDSTLKIQPAKLEDSAVYLCASSGSAGSGETQYFGPGTRLLVL.

The rearrangement uses TRBV7-8 and TRBJ1-3, with a weak D call TRBD1 (5 bases). CDR1 and CDR2 (germline): SGHVS, FQNEAQ. The V gene lost 1 base and the J gene lost 0 bases, with 13 bases spanning the gap. The CDR3 length is 17 residues. The CDR3 here is CASSLVGGVLSGNTIYF. CDR3 bases: TGTGCCAGCAGCTTAGTGGGGGGGGTTCTCTCTGGAAACACCATATATTTT.

The gene calls are TRBV9 and TRBJ1-4; D is uncertain. The germline V gene encodes CDR1 SGDLS and CDR2 YYNGEE. The CDR3 sequence is 13 residues long. Trimming removed 3 bases at V and 6 bases at J, with 9 bases between. CDR3 sequence: CASSARPDEKLFF. The CDR3 DNA reads TGTGCCAGCAGCGCTAGGCCCGATGAAAAACTGTTTTTT.